This T cell receptor (beta chain) was sequenced for a study of human T cells and chemical hapten exposure. Looking at the study overall: Weekly scalp doses of diphenylcyclopropenone were given to patients during the approximately 25-week study.

Trimming shortened V by 4 bases and J by 2 bases, and 16 bases separated the two germline ends. This CDR3 has 16 residues. Germline lookup yields CDR1 MDHEN and CDR2 SYDVKM. This clonotype was detected ten times or more. Regarding time point: patch test 2, 6 weeks after DPC sensitization. As to treatment: therapeutic diphenylcyclopropenone sensitization with weekly scalp DPC. TCRdb re-analysed the RACE reads in MiXCR, keeping a single row per CDR3 protein. The repertoire holds around 360,000 distinct CDR3 sequences, about 6.3% seen once, with around 5.6% in the top ten. This material consisted of whole blood, taken in connection with sensitization to the hapten diphenylcyclopropenone (DPC). The V call is TRBV28, the J call TRBJ2-3; tentatively, D is TRBD2 (5 bases). This TCR derives from a woman aged 18-29 years with alopecia areata. Some clones in this sample may be carry-over from other donors' samples. The CDR3 loop is CASSSPEAPTTDTQYF. The DNA for the CDR3 is TGTGCCAGCAGTTCCCCGGAGGCGCCAACCACAGATACGCAGTATTTT.